The T cell receptor (beta chain) under discussion was sequenced for a study of T-cell reconstitution after alpha-beta-depleted transplantation in children. The study, taken as a whole, reports: The study reportedly traced alpha-beta T cells about two months after transplant to several hundred expanded graft clones. Among T cells one year after transplant, newly produced cells accounted for most counts and diversity.

Construction of the TCRbeta library involved unique molecular identifiers. TCRdb ran MiXCR on the PCR reads and lists one entry per CDR3 protein. Among 600,000 to 800,000 distinct CDR3 sequences listed, around 12% were seen once. Note on this clonotype: Its antigen is undetermined. One end of the junction varies from germline; a read error may be responsible.

This CDR3 has 16 amino acids. The germline CDR1 and CDR2 sequences are SGHRS and YFSETQ. The sample consisted of PBMCs, taken before TCRalphabeta/CD19-depleted stem cell transplant. The V call is TRBV5-1, the J call TRBJ2-1; 12 bases are shared with TRBD2. The source of this sequence is a girl aged 2-10 years with congenital amegakaryocytic thrombocytopenia, due to receive a stem cell transplant. The CDR3 is CASRKILAGGREEQLF. The CDR3, as DNA: TGCGCCAGCAGGAAGATTCTAGCGGGAGGGCGAGAGGAGCAGCTCTTC.